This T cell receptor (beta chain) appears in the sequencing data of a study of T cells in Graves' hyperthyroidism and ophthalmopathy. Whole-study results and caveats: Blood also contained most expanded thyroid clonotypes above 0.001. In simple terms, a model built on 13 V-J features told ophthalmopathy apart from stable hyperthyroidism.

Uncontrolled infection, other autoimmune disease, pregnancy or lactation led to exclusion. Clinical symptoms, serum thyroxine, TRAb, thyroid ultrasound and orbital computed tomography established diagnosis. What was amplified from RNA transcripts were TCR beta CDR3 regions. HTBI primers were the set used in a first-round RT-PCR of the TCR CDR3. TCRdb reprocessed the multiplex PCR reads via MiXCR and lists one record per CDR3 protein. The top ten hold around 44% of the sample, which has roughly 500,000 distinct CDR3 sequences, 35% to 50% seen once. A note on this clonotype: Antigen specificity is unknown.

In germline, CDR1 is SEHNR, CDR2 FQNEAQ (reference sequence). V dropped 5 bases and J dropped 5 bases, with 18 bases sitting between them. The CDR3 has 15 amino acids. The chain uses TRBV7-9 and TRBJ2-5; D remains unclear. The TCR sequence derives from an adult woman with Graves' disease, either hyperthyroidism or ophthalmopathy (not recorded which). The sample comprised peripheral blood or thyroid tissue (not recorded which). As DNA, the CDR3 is TGTGCCAGCAGCGCCCCCGGGTCACGCAGGGAGACCCAGTACTTC. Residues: CASSAPGSRRETQYF.